This T cell receptor beta chain was sequenced in a study of naive and memory T cell subsets. An equimolar mix of two oligonucleotides served as the beta constant-region primer for TRBC1 and TRBC2. The ligated cDNA underwent four PCR rounds using SP2 and nested alpha and beta constant-region primers. One entry per CDR3 protein, called by TCRdb with MiXCR from the UMI-ligation and nested PCR reads. The sample has just over 80,000 distinct CDR3 sequences; approximately 9.2% are singletons. Broader study findings: Over 85% of naive TCR sequences appeared only once, unlike memory subsets. Findings for naive and memory subsets could not be checked against ground truth.

Many counts were recorded for this clonotype. What it binds is not known. V lost 1 base and J 10 bases, leaving 8 bases between the germline ends. The length of the CDR3 is 12 residues. Four subsets defined by CD45RA and CD27 were sorted after CD3, CD4, CD8 and live/dead staining. The rearrangement links TRBV12-3 or TRBV12-4 to TRBJ2-1, with D hard to call. Sequencing was carried out using naive CD8+ T cells from blood. This clonotype was sampled from a human donor in good health. DNA of the CDR3: TGTGCCAGCAGTTTAGTTATGCACGAGCAGTTCTTC. Translating gives CASSLVMHEQFF.